This T cell receptor (beta chain) originates from a study of CD8 T cells in Susac syndrome. This CDR3 is built from 11 residues. Between the trimmed V and J ends, which lost 5 bases and 4 bases, there was a span of 6 bases. Germline loops: CDR1 DFQATT, CDR2 SNEGSKA (reference sequence). A quantity of roughly 0.5 to 1 ug RNA underwent reverse transcription using random hexamers. Using its own MiXCR run on the immunoSEQ multiplex PCR reads, TCRdb lists one record per CDR3 protein. This table has a few hundred thousand distinct CDR3 sequences, about 93% appearing once. Sequences were obtained from CD8+ T cells from PBMCs. This TCR derives from a human donor with multiple sclerosis. V and J are TRBV20-1 and TRBJ2-1; the D is unclear. The DNA of the CDR3 is TGCAGTGCTTCATATTACAATGAGCAGTTCTTC. Amino acid sequence: CSASYYNEQFF.